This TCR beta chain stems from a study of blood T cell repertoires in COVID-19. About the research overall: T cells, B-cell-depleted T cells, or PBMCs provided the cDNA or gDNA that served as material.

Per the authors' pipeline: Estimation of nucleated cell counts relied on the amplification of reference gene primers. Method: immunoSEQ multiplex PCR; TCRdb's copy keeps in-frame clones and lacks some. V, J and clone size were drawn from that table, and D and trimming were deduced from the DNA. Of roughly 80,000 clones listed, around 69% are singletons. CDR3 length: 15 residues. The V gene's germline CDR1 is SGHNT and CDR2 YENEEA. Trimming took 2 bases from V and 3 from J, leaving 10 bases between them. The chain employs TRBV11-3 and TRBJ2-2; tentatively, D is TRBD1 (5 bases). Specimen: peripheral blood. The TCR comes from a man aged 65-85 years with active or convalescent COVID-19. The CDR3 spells CASSLSGIDTGELFF. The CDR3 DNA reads TGTGCCAGCAGCTTATCAGGGATCGACACCGGGGAGCTGTTTTTT.